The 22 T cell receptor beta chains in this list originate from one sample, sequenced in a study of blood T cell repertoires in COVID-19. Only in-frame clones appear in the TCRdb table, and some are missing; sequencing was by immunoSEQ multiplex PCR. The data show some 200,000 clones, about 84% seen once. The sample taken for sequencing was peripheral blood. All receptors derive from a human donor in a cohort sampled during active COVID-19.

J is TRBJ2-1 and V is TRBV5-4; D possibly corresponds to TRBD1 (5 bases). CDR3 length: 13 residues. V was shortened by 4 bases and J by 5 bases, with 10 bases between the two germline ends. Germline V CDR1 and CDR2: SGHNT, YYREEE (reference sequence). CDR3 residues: CASSHDRDNEQFF. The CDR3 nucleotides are TGTGCCAGCAGCCATGACAGAGACAATGAGCAGTTCTTC. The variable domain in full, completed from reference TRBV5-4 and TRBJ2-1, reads ETGVTQSPTHLIKTRGQQVTLRCSSQSGHNTVSWYQQALGQGPQFIFQYYREEENGRGNFPPRFSGLQFPNYSSELNVNALELDDSALYLCASSHDRDNEQFFGPGTRLTVL.

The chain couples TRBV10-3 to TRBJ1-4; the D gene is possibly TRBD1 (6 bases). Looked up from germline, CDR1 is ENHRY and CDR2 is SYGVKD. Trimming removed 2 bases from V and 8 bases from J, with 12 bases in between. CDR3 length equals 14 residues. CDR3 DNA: TGTGCCATCAGTGAGGCAGGGGCCGGGGAAAAACTGTTTTTT. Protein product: CAISEAGAGEKLFF.

The CDR3 protein is CASSLANQGITEGYTF. The CDR3, as DNA: TGTGCCAGCAGCTTAGCGAACCAGGGTATAACAGAGGGCTACACCTTC. This rearrangement joins TRBV7-8 to TRBJ1-2; weak D call: TRBD1 (5 bases). This CDR3 region has 16 residues. Trimming removed 0 bases at V and 8 bases at J, with 19 bases between. Germline V gene sequence: CDR1 SGHVS, CDR2 FQNEAQ.

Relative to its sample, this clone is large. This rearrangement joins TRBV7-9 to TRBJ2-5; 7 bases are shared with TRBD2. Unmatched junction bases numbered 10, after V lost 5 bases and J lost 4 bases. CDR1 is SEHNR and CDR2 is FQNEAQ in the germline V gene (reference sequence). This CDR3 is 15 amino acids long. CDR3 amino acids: CASSQLASEGETQYF. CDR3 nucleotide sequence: TGTGCCAGCAGCCAACTAGCGTCGGAGGGAGAGACCCAGTACTTC.

The CDR3 loop reads CASSPFLGTGSIIMDSPLHF. The CDR3 region has the DNA TGTGCCAGCAGCCCCTTTTTGGGGACAGGGAGTATTATAATGGATTCACCCCTCCACTTT. The chain uses TRBV3-1 (or the pseudogene TRBV3-2) and TRBJ1-6, with 9 positions matching TRBD1. The V gene end was trimmed by 4 bases and the J gene end by 8 bases; junction bases not matched to a gene: 21. Germline loops: CDR1 LGHDT, CDR2 YNNKEL (reference sequence). The CDR3 is made up of 20 amino acids.

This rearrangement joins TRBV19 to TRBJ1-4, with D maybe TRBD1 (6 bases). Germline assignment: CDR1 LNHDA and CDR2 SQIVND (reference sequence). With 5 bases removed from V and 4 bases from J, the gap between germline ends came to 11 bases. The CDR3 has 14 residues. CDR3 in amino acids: CASSSQGFNEKLFF. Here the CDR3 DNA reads TGTGCCAGTAGTTCACAGGGATTTAATGAAAAACTGTTTTTT.

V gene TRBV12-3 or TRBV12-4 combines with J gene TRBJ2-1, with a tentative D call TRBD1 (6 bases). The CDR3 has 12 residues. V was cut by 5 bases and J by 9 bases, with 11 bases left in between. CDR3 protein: CASSPTGFEQFF. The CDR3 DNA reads TGTGCCAGCAGTCCGACAGGTTTTGAGCAGTTCTTC.

DNA for the CDR3: TGTGCCAGCAGCTTAACTAGCGGGGGGGCAGGAGAGACCCAGTACTTC. Amino acid sequence: CASSLTSGGAGETQYF. The J gene is TRBJ2-5, the V gene TRBV7-6; 13 bases map to TRBD2. The CDR3 contains 16 residues. The trim removed 2 bases at V and 4 bases at J, leaving 4 bases unmatched. Germline-derived CDR1 and CDR2 are SGHVS and FNYEAQ. Looking up the rest from reference TRBV7-6 and TRBJ2-5 gives the full variable domain: GAGVSQSPRYKVTKRGQDVALRCDPISGHVSLYWYRQALGQGPEFLTYFNYEAQQDKSGLPNDRFSAERPEGSISTLTIQRTEQRDSAMYRCASSLTSGGAGETQYFGPGTRLLVL.

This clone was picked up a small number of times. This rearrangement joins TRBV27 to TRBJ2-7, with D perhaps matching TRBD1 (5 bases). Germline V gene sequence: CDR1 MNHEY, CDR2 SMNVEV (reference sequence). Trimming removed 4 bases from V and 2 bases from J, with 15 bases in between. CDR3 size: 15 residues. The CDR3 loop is CASSSRLQGPYEQYF. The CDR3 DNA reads TGTGCCAGCAGTTCCAGGTTGCAGGGCCCCTACGAGCAGTACTTC.

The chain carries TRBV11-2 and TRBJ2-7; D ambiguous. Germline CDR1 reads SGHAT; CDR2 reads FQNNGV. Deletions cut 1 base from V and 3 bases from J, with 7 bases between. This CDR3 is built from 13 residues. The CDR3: CASSLVVDYEQYF. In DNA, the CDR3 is TGTGCCAGCAGCTTAGTGGTAGACTACGAGCAGTACTTC.

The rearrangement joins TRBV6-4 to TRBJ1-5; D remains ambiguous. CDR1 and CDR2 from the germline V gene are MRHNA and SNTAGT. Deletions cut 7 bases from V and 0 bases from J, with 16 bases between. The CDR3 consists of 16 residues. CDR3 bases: TGTGCCAGCACCGTTGTCCGGGAAACTAGCAATCAGCCCCAGCATTTT. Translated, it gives CASTVVRETSNQPQHF.

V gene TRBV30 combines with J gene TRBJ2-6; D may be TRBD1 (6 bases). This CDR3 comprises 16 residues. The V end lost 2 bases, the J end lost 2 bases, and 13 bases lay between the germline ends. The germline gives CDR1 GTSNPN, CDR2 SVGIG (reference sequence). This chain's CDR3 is CAWSYRAGAGANVLTF. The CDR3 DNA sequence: TGTGCCTGGAGTTACAGGGCAGGGGCTGGGGCCAACGTCCTGACTTTC.

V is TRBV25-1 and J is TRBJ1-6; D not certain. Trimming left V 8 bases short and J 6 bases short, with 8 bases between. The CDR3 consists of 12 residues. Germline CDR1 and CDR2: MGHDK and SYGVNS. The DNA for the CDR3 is TGTGCCAGCGGGCCGGTTAATTCACCCCTCCACTTT. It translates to CASGPVNSPLHF.

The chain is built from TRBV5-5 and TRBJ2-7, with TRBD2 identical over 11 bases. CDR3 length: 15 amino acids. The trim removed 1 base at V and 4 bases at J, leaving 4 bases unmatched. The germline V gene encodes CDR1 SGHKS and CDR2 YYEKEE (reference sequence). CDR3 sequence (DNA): TGTGCCAGCAGCTTGCCGGGACTAGCGGATTACGAGCAGTACTTC. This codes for CASSLPGLADYEQYF.

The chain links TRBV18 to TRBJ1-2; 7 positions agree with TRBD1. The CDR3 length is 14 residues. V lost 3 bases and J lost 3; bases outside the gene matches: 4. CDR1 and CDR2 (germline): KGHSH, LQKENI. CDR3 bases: TGTGCCAGCTCACCCGGACAGGCCTACTATGGCTACACCTTC. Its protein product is CASSPGQAYYGYTF. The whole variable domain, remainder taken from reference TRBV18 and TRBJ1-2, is NAGVMQNPRHLVRRRGQEARLRCSPMKGHSHVYWYRQLPEEGLKFMVYLQKENIIDESGMPKERFSAEFPKEGPSILRIQQVVRGDSAAYFCASSPGQAYYGYTFGSGTRLTVV.

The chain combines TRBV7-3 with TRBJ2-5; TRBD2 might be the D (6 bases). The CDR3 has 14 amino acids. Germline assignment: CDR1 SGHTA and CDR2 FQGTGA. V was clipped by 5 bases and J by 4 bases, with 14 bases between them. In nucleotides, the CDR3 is TGTGCCAGCAGCCTCGCCGGGGGTCGAGAGACCCAGTACTTC. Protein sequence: CASSLAGGRETQYF. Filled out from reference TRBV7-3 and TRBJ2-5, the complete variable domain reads GAGVSQTPSNKVTEKGKYVELRCDPISGHTALYWYRQSLGQGPEFLIYFQGTGAADDSGLPNDRFFAVRPEGSVSTLKIQRTERGDSAVYLCASSLAGGRETQYFGPGTRLLVL.

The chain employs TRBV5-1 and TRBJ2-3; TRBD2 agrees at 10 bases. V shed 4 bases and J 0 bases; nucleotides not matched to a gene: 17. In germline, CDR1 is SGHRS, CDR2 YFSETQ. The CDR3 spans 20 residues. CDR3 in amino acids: CASSPISPSGGRPSTDTQYF. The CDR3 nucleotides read TGCGCCAGCAGCCCTATCTCCCCTAGCGGGGGACGGCCTAGCACAGATACGCAGTATTTT.

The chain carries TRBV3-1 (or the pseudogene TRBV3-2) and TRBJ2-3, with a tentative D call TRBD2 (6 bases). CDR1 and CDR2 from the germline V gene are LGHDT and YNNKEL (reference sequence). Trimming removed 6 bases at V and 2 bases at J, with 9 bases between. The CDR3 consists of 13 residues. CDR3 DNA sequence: TGTGCCAGCAGACAGCGGGCCACAGATACGCAGTATTTT. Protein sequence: CASRQRATDTQYF.

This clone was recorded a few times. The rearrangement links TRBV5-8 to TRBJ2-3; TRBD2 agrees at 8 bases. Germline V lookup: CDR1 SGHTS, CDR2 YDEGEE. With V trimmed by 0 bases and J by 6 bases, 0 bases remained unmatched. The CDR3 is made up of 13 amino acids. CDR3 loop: CASSLERGDTQYF. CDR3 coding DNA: TGTGCCAGCAGCTTGGAGCGGGGGGATACGCAGTATTTT.

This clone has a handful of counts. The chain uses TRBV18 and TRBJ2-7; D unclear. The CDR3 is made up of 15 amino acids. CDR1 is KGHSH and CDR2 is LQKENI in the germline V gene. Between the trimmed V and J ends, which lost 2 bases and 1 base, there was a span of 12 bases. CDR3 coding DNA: TGTGCCAGCTCACCAATCCTTGAGACTTCCTACGAGCAGTACTTC. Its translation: CASSPILETSYEQYF.

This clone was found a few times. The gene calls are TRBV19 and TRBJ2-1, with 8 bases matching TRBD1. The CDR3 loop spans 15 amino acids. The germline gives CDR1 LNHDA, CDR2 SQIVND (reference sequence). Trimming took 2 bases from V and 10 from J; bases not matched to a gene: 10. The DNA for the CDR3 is TGTGCCAGTAGTATATCTGGACAGGGATTACGGGAGCAGTTCTTC. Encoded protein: CASSISGQGLREQFF.

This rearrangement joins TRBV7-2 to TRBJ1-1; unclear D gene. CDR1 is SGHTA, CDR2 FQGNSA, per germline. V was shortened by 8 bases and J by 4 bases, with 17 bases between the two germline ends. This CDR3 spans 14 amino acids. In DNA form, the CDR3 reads TGTGCCAGCCCCCCTTTGGCGGGCGGCACTGAAGCTTTCTTT. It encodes CASPPLAGGTEAFF.